A selection of T cell receptor beta chains follows, all from one sample in a study of response to subunit inactivated influenza vaccine. TCRdb recomputed calls from the RT-PCR reads with MiXCR, one row per CDR3 protein. The sample yields 650,000 to 800,000 distinct CDR3 sequences, approximately 13% seen once. The specimen was PBMCs from blood, collected 14 to 15 days before vaccination. The receptors stem from a man in his fifties who received an inactivated influenza vaccine. Both conserved end residues are part of each CDR3. Each record gives: D gene, J gene, clone size, V gene, CDR3 protein, CDR3 DNA. The D gene is left open where the match is weak. Rows give clone size only sometimes, using once, few, many, or a class for an expanded clone.

. TRBJ1-2 few TRBV7-9 CASSRSLSLLAGYGYTF TGTGCCAGCAGTCGATCGTTGTCCCTCCTGGCGGGCTATGGCTACACCTTC
. TRBJ1-6 . TRBV5-1 CASSETGNSYNSPLHF TGCGCCAGCAGCGAGACAGGAAATTCCTATAATTCACCCCTCCACTTT
TRBD1 TRBJ2-1 many TRBV6-1 CASRDRGLYNEQFF TGTGCCAGCAGGGACAGGGGGCTATACAATGAGCAGTTCTTC
. TRBJ2-3 . TRBV3-1 CASSPVSDTQYF TGTGCCAGCAGCCCTGTATCGGATACGCAGTATTTT
TRBD1 TRBJ1-2 many TRBV5-1 CASSETGNYGYTF TGCGCCAGCAGCGAGACAGGGAACTATGGCTACACCTTC
TRBD2 TRBJ2-5 . TRBV24-1 CATSETGSGGKGETQYF TGTGCCACCAGTGAAACTGGTAGCGGGGGCAAAGGAGAGACCCAGTACTTC
. TRBJ2-7 few TRBV28 CASSSNDGASFPVHF TGTGCCAGCAGTTCAAACGACGGGGCCTCGTTTCCTGTCCACTTC
. TRBJ2-2 . TRBV18 CASSPSGTPGRTGELFF TGTGCCAGCTCACCTTCCGGGACACCGGGGAGGACCGGGGAGCTGTTTTTT
. TRBJ1-1 many TRBV27 CASNTLGAQAFF TGTGCCAGCAACACCTTGGGGGCGCAAGCTTTCTTT
. TRBJ2-7 . TRBV4-2 CASSQVTEGYYEQYF TGTGCCAGCAGCCAGGTGACAGAAGGATACTACGAGCAGTACTTC